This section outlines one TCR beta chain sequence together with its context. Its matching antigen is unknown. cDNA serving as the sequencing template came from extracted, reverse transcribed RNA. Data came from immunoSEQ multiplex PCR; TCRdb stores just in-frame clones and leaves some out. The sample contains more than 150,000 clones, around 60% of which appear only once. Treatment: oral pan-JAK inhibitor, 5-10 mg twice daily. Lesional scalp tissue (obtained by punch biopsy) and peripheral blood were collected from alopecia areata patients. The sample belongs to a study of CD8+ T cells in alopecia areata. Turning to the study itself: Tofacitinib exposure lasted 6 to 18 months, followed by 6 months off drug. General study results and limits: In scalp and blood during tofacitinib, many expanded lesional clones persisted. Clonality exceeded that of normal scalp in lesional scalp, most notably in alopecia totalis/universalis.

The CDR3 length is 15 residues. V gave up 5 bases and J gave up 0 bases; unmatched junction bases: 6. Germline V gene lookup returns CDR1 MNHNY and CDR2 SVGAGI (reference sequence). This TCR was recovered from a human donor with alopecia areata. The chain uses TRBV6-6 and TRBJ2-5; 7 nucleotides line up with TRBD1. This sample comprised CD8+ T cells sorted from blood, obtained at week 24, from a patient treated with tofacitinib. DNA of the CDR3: TGTGCCAGCAGTCCCATGACAGGGTACCAAGAGACCCAGTACTTC. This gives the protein CASSPMTGYQETQYF.